This T cell receptor (beta chain) was recorded in a study of cytomegalovirus exposure and HLA in healthy donors (dated by TCRdb to 2016 to 2017). For the wider study: According to an earlier analysis of 587 of the donors, some 170 million T cells yielded roughly 110 million unique TCR beta sequences and 276 Gb of sequence data. All discovery cohort repertoires had been generated on a single sequencing platform. The number of donors typed differed by locus, with about 629-630 for A, B, C, DRB1 and DQB1, approximately 500 for DQA1, 600 to 610 for DPA1, and around 460 for DPB1. A later analysis re-examined previously published TCR beta repertoires from about 670 donors and added high-resolution HLA genotyping to investigate patterns of TCR occurrence. An earlier analysis of about 620 of the donors applied high-throughput TCR beta sequencing to assess whether each TCR beta V gene segment acted as functional or pseudogenic. Along with the roughly 670-subject first cohort, a separate validation cohort of about 110 different subjects was used. Roughly 300 gigabases of sequencing data and around 80 million unique TCR sequences made up an early release that covered fewer than 650 HLA-typed donors. Donor age, sex, ethnicity and CMV serostatus were collected together with the repertoire data. Among 398 genotyped donors of the cohort, an average of approximately 240,000 unique TCR beta nucleotide sequences were sequenced per donor, roughly a sixth of them non-productive. Four or five DR-DQ haplotypes were handled as single units for association and clustering because linkage in the cohort was strong. In a later genetic analysis, genome-wide SNP genotypes for about 55% of the 666 donors were used, and that subset was treated as a discovery cohort. Both class I and class II loci were covered by HLA typing, at four-digit resolution. In the later analysis, no new phenotypic data were used to find candidate immune exposures; instead, reliance was placed on TCR beta sequences and their occurrence across donors. The study profiled the T cell repertoires of 666 subjects by immunosequencing and related them to cytomegalovirus serostatus. The genetic ancestry cluster associated with self-reported Caucasian donors included around four fifths of the approximately 410 genotyped donors. The study aimed to test whether cataloging public T cell receptors could reveal signatures of past pathogen exposure. The study combined high-throughput TCR immunosequencing, statistical association of individual TCRs with disease status, and machine learning to predict cytomegalovirus infection status. Results the study describes overall, beyond this receptor: In vitro tests confirmed that a few of the cytomegalovirus-associated TCR beta chains recognize cytomegalovirus antigens. In a later analysis, HLA-associated TCR beta chains showed more clonal expansion and lower generation probabilities than non-associated chains that were equally common. V-gene and J-gene trimming of TCR beta chains was associated with a missense DCLRE1C variant in a later genetic analysis, and the association was replicated in an independent cohort. Correlated functional status among segregating V segments might reflect linkage disequilibrium, but an unknown experimental factor could not be ruled out. In this cohort, only TCR beta chains were sequenced, and detectable features were limited by the absence of alpha or paired-chain data. The classifier was reported to diagnose cytomegalovirus status with high specificity and sensitivity in both the original cohort and the validation cohort. A further reported finding was that TCR beta sequences accurately predicted the HLA-A and HLA-B alleles for most subjects in the first cohort. Because counts were too low, some 17 rarely observed V segments, including chromosome 9 orphons, were left out of the earlier analysis of 587 of the donors. According to a later analysis, most CMV-associated TCR beta chains appeared to be HLA-restricted, and the HLA associations seemed to be driven largely by CMV exposure. A later analysis found that TCR association rates varied across HLA loci, with DRB1 alleles showing the most associated TCRs and HLA-C alleles the fewest. Immune exposure information for the cohort was limited to CMV serostatus. HLA typing was unavailable for some donors at each locus, so association tests used only the typed subset. A total of 150 or so TCR beta chains were listed by the study as associated with cytomegalovirus. In a later analysis, 16,951 TCR beta sequences were associated with specific HLA alleles at a false discovery rate of 0.05. A group of highly shared sequence variants was considered likely to be a technical artifact of the sequencing pipeline. It was suggested by the authors that the approach could potentially be generalized to other disease states and immunological phenotypes. When HLA alleles, especially DR and DQ, strongly co-occurred, attributing TCR associations to individual alleles was difficult. Some IMGT-functional V segments, including TRBV6-2 and TRBV6-3, could not be distinguished by the 87-base-pair reads and were therefore excluded. Compared with the approximately 670-donor mean, donors in an Asian-associated ancestry cluster had fewer N-insertions in productive TCRs, according to a later genetic analysis. While some public TCRs were present in many individuals, most TCR sequences turned up only very rarely across donors. Presence/absence analyses assumed roughly uniform sequencing depth across donors, an assumption that may not hold. A later analysis reported that several top co-occurrence clusters appeared linked to parvovirus B19, influenza, CMV and Epstein-Barr virus. Broadly in line with IMGT annotations, most TCR beta V segments showed up in productive rearrangements about 87% or about 30% of the time in an earlier analysis of roughly 590 of the donors.

The cohort was made up of approximately 670 healthy bone marrow donors. All cohort members were sampled while nominally healthy, although unrecorded immune exposures were likely present. The donor tested CMV seropositive, placing the donor among the 250 to 350 seropositive members of the cohort. Each donor provided a peripheral blood sample, and peripheral blood mononuclear cells were used for TCR beta sequencing. Genomic DNA was extracted from the blood cell samples with the Qiagen DNeasy Blood Extraction Kit. At the junction V is shortened by 4 bases and J by 0 bases, with 6 bases in between. Measured from the cysteine to the phenylalanine, the CDR3 is 13 residues long. The only DNA kept is the CDR3, 39 bases in frame from the first base. According to the germline V gene, CDR1 reads SGHTA and CDR2 reads FQGTGA. Of note for this clone: It has no known antigen specificity. Per-base qualities were not stored, and no clone one base away is much larger.

The library was prepared using the immunoSEQ multiplex PCR assay. The multiplex PCR relied on a mix of 60 forward primers for TCR Vbeta segments and 13 reverse primers for TCR Jbeta segments. A multiplex PCR assay on genomic DNA amplified the CDR3 region of rearranged TCR beta genes. Amplified TCR beta libraries were sequenced as 87-base-pair reads on the Illumina HiSeq System. The authors' pipeline ran thus. A later analysis counted tens of millions of unique TCR beta chains across the 700 or so repertoires, and around 9.9 million of these chains were shared by at least two donors. Raw reads were error-corrected and collapsed into unique sequences by a nearest-neighbor algorithm in which closely related sequences were merged to remove PCR and sequencing errors. CDR3 sequences were aligned to IMGT reference sequences to assign V, D and J gene segments. Each retained sequence needed at least a six-nucleotide match to both a V gene segment and a J gene segment. Rearrangements were called productive when the CDR3 lacked stop codons and stayed in frame with V and J; all others were non-productive. Following IMGT convention, CDR3 was defined as the stretch from the second conserved V-encoded cysteine to the conserved J-encoded phenylalanine. In an earlier analysis of 500 to 650 of the donors, sequences lacking an unambiguous match to a single V gene segment were excluded. An earlier analysis of some 610 of the donors called V segments functional above 56.7% productive rearrangements and segregating when the between-donor standard deviation exceeded 5%. A statistical classification framework was built to diagnose cytomegalovirus status from the catalog of TCR beta chain sequences. V and J gene assignment, in a later analysis, came from comparing TCR nucleotide sequences with IMGT/GENE-DB human TR gene sequences. In a later analysis, CDR3 sequences and most-parsimonious VDJ recombination scenarios were assigned using the TCRdist pipeline. In a later analysis, every TCR beta chain was defined by the combination of its CDR3 amino acid sequence and its V-gene family, and reads without a unique V-gene family were dropped. A later analysis removed roughly 590 highly shared, low-generation-probability nucleotide sequences to deal with suspected cross-contamination and a sequencing artifact. For each public chain, a later analysis derived a clonal expansion index from normalized ranks of inferred template counts within each repertoire. In a later analysis, generation probabilities were computed with a VDJ recombination model fitted to out-of-frame rearrangements, and the resulting probabilities were checked against IGoR. Hypergeometric tests were used in a later analysis to score TCR-TCR, TCR-HLA and TCR-CMV co-occurrence, with a repertoire-size bias correction applied to the TCR pairs. In a later analysis, false discovery rates were estimated by permuting HLA or CMV assignments 20 times. A later analysis grouped co-occurring TCRs with DBSCAN, adding TCRdist sequence similarity when clustering within HLA-allele-positive subsets. Repertoires with fewer than 30,000 or more than 120,000 public chains, plus five repertoires with anomalous nucleotide sharing, were excluded from co-occurrence clustering. TCRdb's version of the immuneACCESS table is confined to in-frame rearrangements and falls short of the full clone set. An unresolved V gene accounts for under half of the shortfall where checked; the remainder is of unknown origin. V and J calls and clone size are given by that table; D and trimming were obtained from the DNA. The sample data list about 120,000 clones, and about 80% of these were observed just once. Around 2.7% of the sample lies in the top ten.

The chain is made from TRBV7-3 and TRBJ1-1, with no reliable assignment of the D segment. The clonotype comes from a middle-aged woman in good health and CMV-seropositive. The sample taken for sequencing was PBMCs. In nucleotide form, the sequence is TGTGCCAGCAGCTCCCAGGTGAACACTGAAGCTTTCTTT. Translated, this is CASSSQVNTEAFF.